Listed here is a single TCR beta chain. Its cognate antigen is unknown. Memory CD4+ cells were defined as CD4+CD45RO+CD25-. Study-level findings and limits: Greatest tumor Treg TCR overlap was with tumor naive CD4+ cells.

Semi-nested PCR with Nested Universal Primer A followed constant-region reverse priming of full-length variable regions. TCRdb fed the 5' RACE reads into MiXCR, producing one record per CDR3 protein. The sample lists approximately 53,000 distinct CDR3 sequences, roughly 28% occurring once. Trimming pared 2 bases from V and 3 bases from J, leaving 10 bases between. The CDR3 consists of 14 residues. Germline CDR1 SGHRS, CDR2 YFSETQ. Sequenced input: tumor-infiltrating memory CD4+ T cells sorted from the breast tumor. Subset reported: memory CD4+ T cells, CD4+CD45RO+CD25-. The chain joins TRBV5-1 to TRBJ2-3; the D call may be TRBD1 or TRBD2 (6 bases each). This sequence originates from a female donor with breast cancer. The CDR3 sequence is CASSFGGLTDTQYF. DNA for the CDR3: TGCGCCAGCAGCTTCGGGGGCCTGACAGATACGCAGTATTTT.